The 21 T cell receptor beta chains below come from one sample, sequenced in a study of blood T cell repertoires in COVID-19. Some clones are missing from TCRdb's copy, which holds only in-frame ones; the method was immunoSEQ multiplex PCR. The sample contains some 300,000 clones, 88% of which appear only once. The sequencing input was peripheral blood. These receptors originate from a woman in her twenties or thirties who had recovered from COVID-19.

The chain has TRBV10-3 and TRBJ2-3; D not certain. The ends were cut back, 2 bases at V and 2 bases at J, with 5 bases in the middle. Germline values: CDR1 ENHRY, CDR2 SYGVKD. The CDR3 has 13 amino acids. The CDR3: CAISEENTDTQYF. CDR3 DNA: TGTGCCATCAGTGAGGAGAACACAGATACGCAGTATTTT.

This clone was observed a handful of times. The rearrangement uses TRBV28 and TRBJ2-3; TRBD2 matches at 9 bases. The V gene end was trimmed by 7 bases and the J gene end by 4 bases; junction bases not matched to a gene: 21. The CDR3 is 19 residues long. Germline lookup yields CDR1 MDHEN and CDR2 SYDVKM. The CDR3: CASTESSGTLGRVADTQYF. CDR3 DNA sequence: TGTGCCAGCACCGAGTCTAGCGGGACCTTAGGTCGAGTGGCAGATACGCAGTATTTT. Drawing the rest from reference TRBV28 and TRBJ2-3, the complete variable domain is DVKVTQSSRYLVKRTGEKVFLECVQDMDHENMFWYRQDPGLGLRLIYFSYDVKMKEKGDIPEGYSVSREKKERFSLILESASTNQTSMYLCASTESSGTLGRVADTQYFGPGTRLTVL.

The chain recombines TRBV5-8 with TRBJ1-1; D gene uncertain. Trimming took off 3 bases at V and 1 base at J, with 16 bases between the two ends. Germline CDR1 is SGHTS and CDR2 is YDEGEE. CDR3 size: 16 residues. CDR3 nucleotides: TGTGCCAGCAGCTGGAGGGTGGTCTGGAAGAACACTGAAGCTTTCTTT. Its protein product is CASSWRVVWKNTEAFF.

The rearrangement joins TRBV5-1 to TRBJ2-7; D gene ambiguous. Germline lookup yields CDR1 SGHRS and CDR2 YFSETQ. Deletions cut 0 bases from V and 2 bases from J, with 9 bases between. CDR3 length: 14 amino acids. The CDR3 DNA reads TGCGCCAGCAGCTTGGCCGCCGGTCCCTACGAGCAGTACTTC. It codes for CASSLAAGPYEQYF.

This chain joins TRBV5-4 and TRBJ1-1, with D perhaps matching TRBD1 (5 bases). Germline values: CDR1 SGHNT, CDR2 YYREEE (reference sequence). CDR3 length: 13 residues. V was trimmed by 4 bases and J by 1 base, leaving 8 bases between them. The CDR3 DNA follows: TGTGCCAGCAGCCCCGGGGGGAACACTGAAGCTTTCTTT. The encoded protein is CASSPGGNTEAFF.

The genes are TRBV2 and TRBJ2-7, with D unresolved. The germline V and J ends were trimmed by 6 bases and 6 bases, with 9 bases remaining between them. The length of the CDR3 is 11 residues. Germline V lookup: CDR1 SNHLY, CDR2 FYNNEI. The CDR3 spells CASSGSGEQYF. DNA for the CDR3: TGTGCCAGCAGCGGGTCGGGCGAGCAGTACTTC.

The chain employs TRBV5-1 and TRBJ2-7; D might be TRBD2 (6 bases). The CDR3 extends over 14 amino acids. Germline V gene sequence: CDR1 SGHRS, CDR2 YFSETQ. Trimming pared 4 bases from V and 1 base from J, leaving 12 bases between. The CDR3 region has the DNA TGCGCCAGCAGCGGCGGGACCCCTTCCTACGAGCAGTACTTC. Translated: CASSGGTPSYEQYF.

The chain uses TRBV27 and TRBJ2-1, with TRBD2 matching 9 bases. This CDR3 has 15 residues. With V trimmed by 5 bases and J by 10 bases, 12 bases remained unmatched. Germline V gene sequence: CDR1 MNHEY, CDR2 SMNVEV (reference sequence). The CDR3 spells CASSHPGRGGREQFF. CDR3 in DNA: TGTGCCAGCAGTCACCCAGGGCGGGGGGGCCGAGAGCAGTTCTTC.

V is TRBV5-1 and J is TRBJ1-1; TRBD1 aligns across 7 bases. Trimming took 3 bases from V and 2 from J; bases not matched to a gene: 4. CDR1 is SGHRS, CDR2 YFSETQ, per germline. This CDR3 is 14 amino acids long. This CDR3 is CASSWDSLNTEAFF. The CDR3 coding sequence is TGCGCCAGCAGCTGGGACAGCCTTAACACTGAAGCTTTCTTT.

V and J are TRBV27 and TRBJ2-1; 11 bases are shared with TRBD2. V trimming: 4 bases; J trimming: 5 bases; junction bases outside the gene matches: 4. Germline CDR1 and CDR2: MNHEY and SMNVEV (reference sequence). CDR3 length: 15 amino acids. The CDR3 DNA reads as TGTGCCAGCAGTTCTCTTAGCGGGGGGGACAATGAGCAGTTCTTC. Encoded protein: CASSSLSGGDNEQFF.

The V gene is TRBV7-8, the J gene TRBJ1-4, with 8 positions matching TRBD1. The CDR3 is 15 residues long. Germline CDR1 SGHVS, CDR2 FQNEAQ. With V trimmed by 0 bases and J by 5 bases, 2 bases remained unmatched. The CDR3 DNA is TGTGCCAGCAGCTTAGCGGACAGGGTAAATGAAAAACTGTTTTTT. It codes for CASSLADRVNEKLFF.

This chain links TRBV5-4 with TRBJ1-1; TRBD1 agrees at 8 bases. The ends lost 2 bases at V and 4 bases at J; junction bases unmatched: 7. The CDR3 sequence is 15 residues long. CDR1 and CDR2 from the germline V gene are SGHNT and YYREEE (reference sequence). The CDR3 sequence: CASSFWTGRGTEAFF. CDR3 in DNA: TGTGCCAGCAGCTTTTGGACAGGGAGGGGCACTGAAGCTTTCTTT.

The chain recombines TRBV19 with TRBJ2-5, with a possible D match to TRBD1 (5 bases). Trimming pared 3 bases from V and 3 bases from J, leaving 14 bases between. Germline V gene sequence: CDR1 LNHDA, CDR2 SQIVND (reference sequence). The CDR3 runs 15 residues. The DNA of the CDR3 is TGTGCCAGTAGTATCTTTGCGACAGCCGAAGAGACCCAGTACTTC. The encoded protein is CASSIFATAEETQYF.

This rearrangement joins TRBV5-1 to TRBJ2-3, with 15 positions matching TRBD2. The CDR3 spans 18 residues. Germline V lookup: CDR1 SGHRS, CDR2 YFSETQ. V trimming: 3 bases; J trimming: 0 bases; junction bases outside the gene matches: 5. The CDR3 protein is CASSWGLAGGYSTDTQYF. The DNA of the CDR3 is TGCGCCAGCAGCTGGGGACTAGCGGGGGGATATAGCACAGATACGCAGTATTTT.

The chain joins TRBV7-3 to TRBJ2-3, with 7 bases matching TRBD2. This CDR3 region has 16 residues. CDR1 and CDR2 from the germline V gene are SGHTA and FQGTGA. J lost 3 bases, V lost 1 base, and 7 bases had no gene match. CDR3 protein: CASSLKGGGLTDTQYF. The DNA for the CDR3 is TGTGCCAGCAGCTTAAAGGGCGGGGGACTGACAGATACGCAGTATTTT.

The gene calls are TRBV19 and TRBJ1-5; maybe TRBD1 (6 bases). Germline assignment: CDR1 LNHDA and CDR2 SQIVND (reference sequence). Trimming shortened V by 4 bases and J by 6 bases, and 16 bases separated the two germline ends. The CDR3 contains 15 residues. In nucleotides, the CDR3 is TGTGCCAGTAGTACCCTAAGGGAGGGGGGTCAGCCCCAGCATTTT. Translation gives CASSTLREGGQPQHF. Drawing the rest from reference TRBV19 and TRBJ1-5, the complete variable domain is DGGITQSPKYLFRKEGQNVTLSCEQNLNHDAMYWYRQDPGQGLRLIYYSQIVNDFQKGDIAEGYSVSREKKESFPLTVTSAQKNPTAFYLCASSTLREGGQPQHFGDGTRLSIL.

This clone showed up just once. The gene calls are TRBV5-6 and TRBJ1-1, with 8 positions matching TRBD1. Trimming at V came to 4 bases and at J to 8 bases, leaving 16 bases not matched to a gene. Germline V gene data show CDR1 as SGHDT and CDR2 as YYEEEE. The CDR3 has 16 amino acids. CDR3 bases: TGTGCCAGCAGCAGGCGGGCGGGTACAGGGGGGGAGGAAGCTTTCTTT. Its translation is CASSRRAGTGGEEAFF. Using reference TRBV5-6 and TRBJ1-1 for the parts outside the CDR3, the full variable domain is DAGVTQSPTHLIKTRGQQVTLRCSPKSGHDTVSWYQQALGQGPQFIFQYYEEEERQRGNFPDRFSGHQFPNYSSELNVNALLLGDSALYLCASSRRAGTGGEEAFFGQGTRLTVV.

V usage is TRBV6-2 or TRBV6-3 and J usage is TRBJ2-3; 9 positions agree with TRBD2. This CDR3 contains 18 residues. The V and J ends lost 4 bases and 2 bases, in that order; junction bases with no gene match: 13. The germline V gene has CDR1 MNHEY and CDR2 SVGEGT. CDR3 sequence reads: CASSSLRTGLAITDTQYF. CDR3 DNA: TGTGCCAGCAGTTCCCTTAGAACGGGACTAGCAATCACAGATACGCAGTATTTT.

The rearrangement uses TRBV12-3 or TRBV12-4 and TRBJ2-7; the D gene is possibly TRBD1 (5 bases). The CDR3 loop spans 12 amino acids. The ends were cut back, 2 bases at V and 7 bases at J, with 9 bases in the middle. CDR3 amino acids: CASSLRGGEQYF. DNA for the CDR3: TGTGCCAGCAGTTTAAGGGGTGGGGAGCAGTACTTC.

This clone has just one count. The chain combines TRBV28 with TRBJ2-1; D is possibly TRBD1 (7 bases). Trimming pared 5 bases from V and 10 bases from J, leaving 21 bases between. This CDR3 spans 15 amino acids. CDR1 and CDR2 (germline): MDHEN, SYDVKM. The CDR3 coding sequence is TGTGCCAGCAGTCGGGGGACAGCTCCTTACGGGGAGCAGTTCTTC. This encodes CASSRGTAPYGEQFF.

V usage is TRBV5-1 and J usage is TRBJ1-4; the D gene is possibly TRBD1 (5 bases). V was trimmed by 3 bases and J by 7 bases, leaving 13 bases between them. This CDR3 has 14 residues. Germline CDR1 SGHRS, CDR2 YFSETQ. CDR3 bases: TGCGCCAGCAGCTCGACAGATGGGCGTGAAAAACTGTTTTTT. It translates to CASSSTDGREKLFF.